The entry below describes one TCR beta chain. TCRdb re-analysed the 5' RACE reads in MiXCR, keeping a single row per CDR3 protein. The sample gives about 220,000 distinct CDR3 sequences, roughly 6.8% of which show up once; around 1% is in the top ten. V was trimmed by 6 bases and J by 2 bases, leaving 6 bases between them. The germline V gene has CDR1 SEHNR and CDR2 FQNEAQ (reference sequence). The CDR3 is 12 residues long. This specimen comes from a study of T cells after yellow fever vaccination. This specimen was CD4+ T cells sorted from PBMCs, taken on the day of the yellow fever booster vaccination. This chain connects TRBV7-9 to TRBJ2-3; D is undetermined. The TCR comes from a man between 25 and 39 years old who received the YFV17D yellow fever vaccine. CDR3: CASSVTTDTQYF. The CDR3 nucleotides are TGTGCCAGCAGTGTAACCACAGATACGCAGTATTTT.